This T cell receptor (beta chain) emerged from a study of identical twins. Study findings and constraints: Fewer insertions marked abundant cord blood beta clonotypes; young adult naive trended weakly, memory not at all. Monozygotic twin pairs showed more out-of-frame TCR alpha sharing than models estimated. Twins shared beta out-of-frame sequences in excess, but this excess was weaker.

To note about this clonotype: Its antigen is as yet unknown.

TCRdb called the 5' RACE reads again in MiXCR, with one record for every CDR3 protein. The table lists 200,000 to 300,000 distinct CDR3 sequences, roughly a tenth of them singletons. The CDR3 contains 14 residues. V dropped 4 bases and J dropped 4; count of bases not matched to a gene: 5. Specimen: memory T cells sorted from blood. The chain links TRBV12-3 or TRBV12-4 to TRBJ1-1; TRBD1 matches 8 bases. This clonotype was obtained from a middle-aged man in good health. This CDR3 reads CASSSWTGSTEAFF. The CDR3 DNA sequence: TGTGCCAGCAGTTCCTGGACAGGGAGCACTGAAGCTTTCTTT.